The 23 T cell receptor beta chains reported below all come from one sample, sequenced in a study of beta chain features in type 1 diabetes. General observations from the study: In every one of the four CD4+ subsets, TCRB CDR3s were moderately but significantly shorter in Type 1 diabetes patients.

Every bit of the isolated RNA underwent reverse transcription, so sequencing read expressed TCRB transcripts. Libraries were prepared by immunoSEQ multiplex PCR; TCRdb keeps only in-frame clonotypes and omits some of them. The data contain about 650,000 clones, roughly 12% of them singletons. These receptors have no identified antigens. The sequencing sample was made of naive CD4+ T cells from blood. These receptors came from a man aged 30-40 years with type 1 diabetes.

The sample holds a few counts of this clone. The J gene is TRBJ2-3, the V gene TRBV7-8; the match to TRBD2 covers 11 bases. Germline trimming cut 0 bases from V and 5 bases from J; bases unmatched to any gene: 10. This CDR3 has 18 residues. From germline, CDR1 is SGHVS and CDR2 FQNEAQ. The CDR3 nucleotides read TGTGCCAGCAGCTTAGCTCGGTTGACTAGCGGGGCAGTAGATACGCAGTATTTT. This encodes CASSLARLTSGAVDTQYF.

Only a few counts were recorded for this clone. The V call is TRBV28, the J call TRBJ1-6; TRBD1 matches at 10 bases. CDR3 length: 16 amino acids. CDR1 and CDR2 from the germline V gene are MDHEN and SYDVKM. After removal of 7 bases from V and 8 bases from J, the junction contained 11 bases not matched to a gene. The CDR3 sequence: CASTTPRQGAYSPLHF. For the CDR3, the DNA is TGTGCCAGCACCACTCCACGACAGGGGGCTTATTCACCCCTCCACTTT. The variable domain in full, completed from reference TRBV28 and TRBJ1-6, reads DVKVTQSSRYLVKRTGEKVFLECVQDMDHENMFWYRQDPGLGLRLIYFSYDVKMKEKGDIPEGYSVSREKKERFSLILESASTNQTSMYLCASTTPRQGAYSPLHFGNGTRLTVT.

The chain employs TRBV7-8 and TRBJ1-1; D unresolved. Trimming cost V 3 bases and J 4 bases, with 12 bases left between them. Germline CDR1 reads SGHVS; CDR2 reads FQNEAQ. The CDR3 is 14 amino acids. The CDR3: CASSFEASGTEAFF. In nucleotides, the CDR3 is TGTGCCAGCAGCTTCGAAGCTTCGGGCACTGAAGCTTTCTTT.

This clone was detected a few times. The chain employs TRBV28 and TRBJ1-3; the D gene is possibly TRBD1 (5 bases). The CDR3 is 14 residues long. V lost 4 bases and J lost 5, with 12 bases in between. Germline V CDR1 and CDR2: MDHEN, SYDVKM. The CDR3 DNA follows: TGTGCCAGCAGTTCCGGGGGACGAAGAAACACCATATATTTT. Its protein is CASSSGGRRNTIYF.

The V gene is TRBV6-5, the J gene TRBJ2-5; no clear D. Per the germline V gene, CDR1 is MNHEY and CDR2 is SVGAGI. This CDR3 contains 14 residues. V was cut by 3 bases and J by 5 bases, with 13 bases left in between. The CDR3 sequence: CASSYLDGKETQYF. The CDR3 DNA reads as TGTGCCAGCAGTTATCTTGACGGCAAGGAGACCCAGTACTTC.

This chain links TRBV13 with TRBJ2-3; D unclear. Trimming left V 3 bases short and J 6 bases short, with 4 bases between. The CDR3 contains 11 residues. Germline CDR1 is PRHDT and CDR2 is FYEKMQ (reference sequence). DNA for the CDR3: TGTGCCAGCAGCTTCACCGATACGCAGTATTTT. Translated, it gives CASSFTDTQYF.

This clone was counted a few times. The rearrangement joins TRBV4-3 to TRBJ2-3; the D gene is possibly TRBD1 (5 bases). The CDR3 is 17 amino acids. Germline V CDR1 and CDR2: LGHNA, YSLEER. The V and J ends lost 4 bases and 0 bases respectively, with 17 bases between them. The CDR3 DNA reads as TGCGCCAGCAGCCGGGCCATCTCCAGGGATAGCACAGATACGCAGTATTTT. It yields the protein CASSRAISRDSTDTQYF.

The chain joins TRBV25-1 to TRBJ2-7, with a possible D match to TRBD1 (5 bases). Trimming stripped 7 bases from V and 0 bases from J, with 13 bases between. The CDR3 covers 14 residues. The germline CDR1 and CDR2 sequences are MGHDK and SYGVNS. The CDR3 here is CASTSRAGSYEQYF. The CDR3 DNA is TGTGCCAGCACCTCCAGGGCCGGCTCCTACGAGCAGTACTTC.

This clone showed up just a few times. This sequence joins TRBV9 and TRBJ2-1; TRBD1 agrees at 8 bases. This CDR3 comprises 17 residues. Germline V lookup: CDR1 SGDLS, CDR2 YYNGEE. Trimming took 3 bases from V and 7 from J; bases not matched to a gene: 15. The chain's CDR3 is CASSATGTGVYSNEQFF. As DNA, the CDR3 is TGTGCCAGCAGCGCCACGGGGACAGGTGTGTATAGTAATGAGCAGTTCTTC. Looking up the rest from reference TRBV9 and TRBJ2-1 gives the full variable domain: DSGVTQTPKHLITATGQRVTLRCSPRSGDLSVYWYQQSLDQGLQFLIQYYNGEERAKGNILERFSAQQFPDLHSELNLSSLELGDSALYFCASSATGTGVYSNEQFFGPGTRLTVL.

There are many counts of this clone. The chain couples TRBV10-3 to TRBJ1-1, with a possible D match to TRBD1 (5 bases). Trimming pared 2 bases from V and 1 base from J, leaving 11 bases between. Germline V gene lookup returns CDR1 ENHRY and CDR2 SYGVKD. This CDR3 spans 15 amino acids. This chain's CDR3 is CAISEKGLTNTEAFF. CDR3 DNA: TGTGCCATCAGTGAGAAGGGACTGACGAACACTGAAGCTTTCTTT.

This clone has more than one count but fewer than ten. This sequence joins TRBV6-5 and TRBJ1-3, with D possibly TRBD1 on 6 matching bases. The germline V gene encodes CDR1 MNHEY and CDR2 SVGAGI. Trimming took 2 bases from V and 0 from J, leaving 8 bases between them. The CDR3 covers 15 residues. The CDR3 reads CASSYGRGSGNTIYF. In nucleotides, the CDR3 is TGTGCCAGCAGTTACGGCAGGGGCTCTGGAAACACCATATATTTT.

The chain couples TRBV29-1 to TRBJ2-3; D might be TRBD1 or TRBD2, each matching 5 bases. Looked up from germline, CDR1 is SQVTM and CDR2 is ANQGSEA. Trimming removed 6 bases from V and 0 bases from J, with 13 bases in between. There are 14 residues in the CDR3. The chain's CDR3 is CSVLRDGSTDTQYF. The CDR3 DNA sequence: TGCAGCGTACTCCGGGACGGAAGCACAGATACGCAGTATTTT.

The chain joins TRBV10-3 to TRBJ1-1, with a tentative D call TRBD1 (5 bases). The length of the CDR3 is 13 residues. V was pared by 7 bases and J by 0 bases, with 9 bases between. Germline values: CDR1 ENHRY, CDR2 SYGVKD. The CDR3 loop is CAITLQVNTEAFF. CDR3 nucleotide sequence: TGTGCCATCACCCTACAGGTGAACACTGAAGCTTTCTTT.

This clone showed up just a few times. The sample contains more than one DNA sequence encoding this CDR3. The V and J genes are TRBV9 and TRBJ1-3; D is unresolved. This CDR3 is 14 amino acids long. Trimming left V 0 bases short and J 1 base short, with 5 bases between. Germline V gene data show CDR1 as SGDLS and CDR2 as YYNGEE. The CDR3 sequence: CASSVELSGNTIYF. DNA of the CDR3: TGTGCCAGCAGCGTAGAACTATCTGGAAACACCATATATTTT.

CDR3 sequence: CASSPSPPGQGATDTQYF. As DNA, the CDR3 is TGTGCCAGCTCACCTTCACCGCCGGGACAGGGGGCCACAGATACGCAGTATTTT. The chain uses TRBV18 and TRBJ2-3, with 12 bases lining up with TRBD1. The V gene's germline CDR1 is KGHSH and CDR2 LQKENI. V trimming: 3 bases; J trimming: 2 bases; junction bases outside the gene matches: 9. CDR3 size: 18 residues.

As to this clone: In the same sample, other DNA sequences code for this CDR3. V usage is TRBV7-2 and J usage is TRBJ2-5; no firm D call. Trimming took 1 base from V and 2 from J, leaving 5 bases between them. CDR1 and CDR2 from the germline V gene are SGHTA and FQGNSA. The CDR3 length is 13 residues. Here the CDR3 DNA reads TGTGCCAGCAGCTTAGGGAGTCAAGAGACCCAGTACTTC. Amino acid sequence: CASSLGSQETQYF.

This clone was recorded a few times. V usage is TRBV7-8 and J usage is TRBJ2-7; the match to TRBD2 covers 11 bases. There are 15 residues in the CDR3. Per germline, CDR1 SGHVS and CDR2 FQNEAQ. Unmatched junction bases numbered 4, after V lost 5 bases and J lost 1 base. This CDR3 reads CASSPTSGGSYEQYF. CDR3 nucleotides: TGTGCCAGCAGCCCCACTAGCGGGGGTTCCTACGAGCAGTACTTC.

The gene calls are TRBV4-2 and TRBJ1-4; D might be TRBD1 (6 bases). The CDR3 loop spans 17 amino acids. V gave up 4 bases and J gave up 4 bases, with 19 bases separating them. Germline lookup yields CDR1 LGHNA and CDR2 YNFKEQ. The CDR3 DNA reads TGTGCCAGCAGCCTATCCCCCCGGGGGGCCAATAATGAAAAACTGTTTTTT. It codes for CASSLSPRGANNEKLFF.

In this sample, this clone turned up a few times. The CDR3 here is CASSLHQTGSNQPQHF. The CDR3 DNA follows: TGTGCCAGCAGCTTACACCAGACAGGGAGCAATCAGCCCCAGCATTTT. The rearrangement uses TRBV7-2 and TRBJ1-5, with 7 bases aligning to TRBD1. J gave up 1 base and V 2 bases, and 5 bases lay outside the gene matches. This CDR3 has 16 amino acids. Germline V gene sequence: CDR1 SGHTA, CDR2 FQGNSA.

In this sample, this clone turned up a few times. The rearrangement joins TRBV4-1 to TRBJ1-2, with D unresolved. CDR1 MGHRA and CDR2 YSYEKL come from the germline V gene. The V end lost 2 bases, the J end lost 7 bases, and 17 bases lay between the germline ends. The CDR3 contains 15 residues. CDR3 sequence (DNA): TGCGCCAGCAGCCAACACCGACCTTCTTCCCCTGGCTACACCTTC. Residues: CASSQHRPSSPGYTF.

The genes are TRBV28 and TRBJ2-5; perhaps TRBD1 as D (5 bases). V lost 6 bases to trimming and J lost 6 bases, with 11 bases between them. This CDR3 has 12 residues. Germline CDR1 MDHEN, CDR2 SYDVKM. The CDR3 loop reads CASRGRVKTQYF. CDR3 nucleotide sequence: TGTGCCAGCAGAGGCAGGGTAAAGACCCAGTACTTC.

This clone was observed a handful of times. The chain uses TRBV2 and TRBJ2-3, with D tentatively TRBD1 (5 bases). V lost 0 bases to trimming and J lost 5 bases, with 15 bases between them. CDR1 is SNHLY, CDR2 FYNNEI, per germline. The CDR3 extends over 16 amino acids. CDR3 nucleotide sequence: TGTGCCAGCAGTGAAGCGCAGTCAGGGTGGGGAGATACGCAGTATTTT. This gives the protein CASSEAQSGWGDTQYF. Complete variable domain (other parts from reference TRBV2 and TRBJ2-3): EPEVTQTPSHQVTQMGQEVILRCVPISNHLYFYWYRQILGQKVEFLVSFYNNEISEKSEIFDDQFSVERPDGSNFTLKIRSTKLEDSAMYFCASSEAQSGWGDTQYFGPGTRLTVL.

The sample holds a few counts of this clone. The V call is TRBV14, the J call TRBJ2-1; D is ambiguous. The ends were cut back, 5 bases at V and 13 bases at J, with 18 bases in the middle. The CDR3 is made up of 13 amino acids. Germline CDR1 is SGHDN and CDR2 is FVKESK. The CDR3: CASSNRHKLSQFF. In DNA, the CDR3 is TGTGCCAGCAGCAATCGACATAAACTCTCACAGTTCTTC.